This T cell receptor (beta chain) was recovered during a study of blood T cell repertoires in COVID-19. Generated by immunoSEQ multiplex PCR, the TCRdb table keeps only in-frame clones and is missing some. Of around 100,000 clones listed, around four fifths are singletons. This clone was seen only a few times. The origin of this receptor is a man aged 50-60 years with active or convalescent COVID-19. Material for sequencing was peripheral blood.

The CDR3: CASSSDRTGKRGGAFF. The CDR3 DNA is TGTGCCAGCAGCAGTGATCGGACAGGGAAAAGAGGTGGAGCTTTCTTT. The V and J genes are TRBV3-1 (or the pseudogene TRBV3-2) and TRBJ1-1; 8 bases align to TRBD1. Germline V gene sequence: CDR1 LGHDT, CDR2 YNNKEL (reference sequence). V lost 5 bases and J lost 10; bases outside the gene matches: 18. The CDR3 sequence is 16 residues long.